This TCR beta chain was recovered during a study of T cell responses to AZD1222 COVID-19 vaccine. Clones were read by immunoSEQ multiplex PCR, and TCRdb kept only the in-frame ones, dropping some. The data show around 120,000 clones, approximately 90% seen once. The CDR3 covers 12 residues. The V gene lost 2 bases and the J gene lost 7 bases, with 6 bases spanning the gap. Germline lookup yields CDR1 LNHDA and CDR2 SQIVND (reference sequence). The clonotype comes from an adult in good health. Sample: peripheral blood, taken on day 0 of AZD1222 vaccination. This chain links TRBV19 with TRBJ1-5, with D uncertain. CDR3: CASSIPGQPQHF. As DNA, the CDR3 is TGTGCCAGTAGTATACCTGGCCAGCCCCAGCATTTT.